Following are 16 T cell receptor beta chains from one sample sequenced in a study of B cell selection in AIRE deficiency. Sorted regulatory T cells were CD4-positive, CD25-high and CD127-low or negative. Assay used: immunoSEQ multiplex PCR; TCRdb lists only in-frame clones, some missing. The repertoire holds roughly 26,000 clones, about nine tenths seen once, with 1% to 1.4% in the top ten. Sample: CD4+CD25+ Tregs sorted from PBMCs. The source of these receptors is a human donor in good health.

In its sample, this clone was seen once. This chain links TRBV6-5 with TRBJ2-2, with D unresolved. The CDR3 covers 15 residues. Germline CDR1 is MNHEY and CDR2 is SVGAGI. Trimming took 6 bases from V and 1 from J, leaving 12 bases between them. In DNA form, the CDR3 reads TGTGCCAGCAGACTAATATCTGGGAACACCGGGGAGCTGTTTTTT. Translation gives CASRLISGNTGELFF.

The rearrangement links TRBV27 to TRBJ2-2; 9 bases align to TRBD2. Trimming cost V 6 bases and J 2 bases; bases outside gene matches: 7. The CDR3 has 16 residues. Germline loops: CDR1 MNHEY, CDR2 SMNVEV (reference sequence). As DNA, the CDR3 is TGTGCCAGCAGCAGACTAGCGGAACTCAACACCGGGGAGCTGTTTTTT. This codes for CASSRLAELNTGELFF.

The chain has TRBV5-1 and TRBJ2-6; tentative D call: TRBD1 (5 bases). Germline V gene data show CDR1 as SGHRS and CDR2 as YFSETQ. Trimming took 7 bases from V and 0 from J, leaving 14 bases between them. The CDR3 consists of 16 residues. The CDR3 spells CASWGGHLSGANVLTF. CDR3 nucleotides: TGCGCCAGCTGGGGCGGACACCTCTCTGGGGCCAACGTCCTGACTTTC.

In its sample, this clone was seen a few times. This sample includes further DNA sequences coding for the same CDR3. The V and J genes are TRBV19 and TRBJ1-1, with D possibly TRBD1 on 5 matching bases. This CDR3 region has 14 residues. V lost 2 bases, J lost 1 base, and 8 bases lay in between. The germline V gene encodes CDR1 LNHDA and CDR2 SQIVND (reference sequence). CDR3 sequence reads: CASSIIGGNTEAFF. The DNA of the CDR3 is TGTGCCAGTAGTATAATCGGGGGGAACACTGAAGCTTTCTTT.

J is TRBJ1-5 and V is TRBV5-5; D gene unclear. Germline V lookup: CDR1 SGHKS, CDR2 YYEKEE (reference sequence). V was cut by 2 bases and J by 5 bases, with 8 bases left in between. The CDR3 consists of 13 residues. In DNA, the CDR3 is TGTGCCAGCAGCTTCCAGTGGGATCAGCCCCAGCATTTT. Translated: CASSFQWDQPQHF.

This clone was seen a single time. V gene TRBV27 combines with J gene TRBJ1-6, with 9 bases matching TRBD1. The CDR3 length is 14 residues. Germline lookup yields CDR1 MNHEY and CDR2 SMNVEV (reference sequence). V lost 5 bases to trimming and J lost 9 bases; unmatched junction nucleotides: 5. The CDR3 coding sequence is TGTGCCAGCAGTCCAGGGACAGGGTCTTCACCCCTCCACTTT. Protein sequence: CASSPGTGSSPLHF.

The chain is built from TRBV19 and TRBJ1-1, with TRBD1 matching 7 bases. The germline gives CDR1 LNHDA, CDR2 SQIVND (reference sequence). This CDR3 has 13 amino acids. J was trimmed by 8 bases and V by 7 bases; bases with no gene match: 10. CDR3 sequence reads: CASTETGYQEAFF. The CDR3 DNA is TGTGCCAGTACCGAGACAGGGTACCAAGAAGCTTTCTTT.

J is TRBJ1-6 and V is TRBV25-1, with D hard to call. The CDR3 has 13 amino acids. The ends were cut back, 7 bases at V and 7 bases at J, with 11 bases in the middle. Germline V gene lookup returns CDR1 MGHDK and CDR2 SYGVNS. The CDR3 loop is CASTRLPNSPLHF. CDR3 nucleotides: TGTGCCAGCACACGGCTGCCCAATTCACCCCTCCACTTT.

This clone was counted only a few times. The genes are TRBV27 and TRBJ1-4; TRBD1 might be the D (5 bases). The CDR3 sequence is 15 residues long. Germline-derived CDR1 and CDR2 are MNHEY and SMNVEV (reference sequence). Trimming stripped 0 bases from V and 5 bases from J, with 10 bases between. As DNA, the CDR3 is TGTGCCAGCAGTTTATCCTGGGGCTACAATGAAAAACTGTTTTTT. This codes for CASSLSWGYNEKLFF.

DNA of the CDR3: TGTGCCAGCAGTTCTCAAGGGAACTATGGCTACACCTTC. It yields the protein CASSSQGNYGYTF. The genes are TRBV27 and TRBJ1-2; D uncertain. Germline V lookup: CDR1 MNHEY, CDR2 SMNVEV (reference sequence). The CDR3 has 13 residues. Trimming cost V 4 bases and J 2 bases, with 8 bases left between them.

This chain uses TRBV28 with TRBJ2-1, with D possibly TRBD1 on 5 matching bases. The V and J ends lost 3 bases and 6 bases respectively, with 15 bases between them. Germline V gene lookup returns CDR1 MDHEN and CDR2 SYDVKM. The CDR3 has 15 amino acids. CDR3 loop: CASSFRVKERNEQFF. CDR3 in DNA: TGTGCCAGCAGTTTCAGGGTGAAAGAGCGCAATGAGCAGTTCTTC.

V gene TRBV10-1 combines with J gene TRBJ2-5; possibly TRBD2 for D (5 bases). V lost 6 bases to trimming and J lost 7 bases, with 12 bases between them. The germline V gene has CDR1 WNHNN and CDR2 SYGVQD (reference sequence). The CDR3 is made up of 12 amino acids. This CDR3 reads CASSPVAGTQYF. The DNA for the CDR3 is TGCGCCAGCAGCCCCGTGGCGGGGACCCAGTACTTC.

The CDR3 protein is CASSDRDFPIGKLFF. CDR3 sequence (DNA): TGTGCCAGCAGTGATCGGGACTTCCCCATCGGAAAACTGTTTTTT. The chain uses TRBV2 and TRBJ1-4; TRBD1 might be the D (5 bases). Trimming removed 3 bases from V and 10 bases from J, with 18 bases in between. CDR3 size: 15 residues. CDR1 is SNHLY, CDR2 FYNNEI, per germline.

The V and J genes are TRBV11-2 and TRBJ1-1; D is uncertain. V lost 5 bases and J lost 0, with 4 bases in between. The germline CDR1 and CDR2 sequences are SGHAT and FQNNGV. The CDR3 totals 12 residues. CDR3 sequence (DNA): TGTGCCAGCAGCCCGGTGAACACTGAAGCTTTCTTT. Amino acid sequence: CASSPVNTEAFF.

This clone was recorded once. This chain uses TRBV7-9 with TRBJ1-2, with D possibly being TRBD1 (6 bases). The CDR3 totals 19 residues. The germline gives CDR1 SEHNR, CDR2 FQNEAQ (reference sequence). V lost 0 bases to trimming and J lost 4 bases, with 24 bases between them. The CDR3 loop is CASSLATSWTATFFYGYTF. The CDR3 DNA follows: TGTGCCAGCAGCTTAGCTACATCTTGGACAGCTACCTTTTTCTATGGCTACACCTTC.

The chain is built from TRBV28 and TRBJ1-1, with D perhaps TRBD1 (5 bases). Trimming took 1 base from V and 3 from J, leaving 21 bases between them. This CDR3 comprises 18 residues. CDR1 MDHEN and CDR2 SYDVKM come from the germline V gene. The CDR3, as DNA: TGTGCCAGCAGTTTATCTCCGCCAGGGATGGCTAGGGACACTGAAGCTTTCTTT. Protein product: CASSLSPPGMARDTEAFF.